This TCR beta chain was captured by sequencing in a study of type 1 regulatory T cells (dated by TCRdb to about 2021). Some background on the complete study: An in vitro protocol by which a Tr1-enriched, alloantigen-specific CD4 T cell product named T-allo10 was generated was characterized in the study. T-allo10 was being tested clinically in patients with hematological malignancies who were undergoing allogeneic hematopoietic stem cell transplantation. Overall study results and their limits: A more restricted TCR repertoire was observed in Tr1 cells than in non-Tr1 cells, and this restriction was interpreted in the study as alloantigen-induced clonal expansion.

The run used an Illumina MiSeq. Using fastp at Q25 and MiXCR, TCRdb reprocessed the public reads and kept productive beta chains. Entries are consolidated by CDR3 protein sequence, retaining the most common genes and DNA. The sample has about 62,000 distinct CDR3 sequences on record, 62% of them singletons. Of the sample, 1.8% is held by the ten largest clones. This clonotype was seen a handful of times. The clone's antigen remains unknown. Nothing much larger sits one base from this clone, and base qualities are not available. Measured from the cysteine to the phenylalanine, the CDR3 is 11 residues long. Left in the record is the CDR3 DNA by itself, 33 bases read in frame from the first base. As encoded in the germline V gene (reference sequence), CDR1 is DFQATT while CDR2 is SNEGSKA. V and J lose 6 bases and 0 bases, and a span of 6 bases separates them.

The sequenced sample was cultured non-Tr1 T cells, either the whole culture or a sorted T cell fraction (not recorded which). The cell subset or site tag for this specimen amounts to: non-Tr1 population from the T-allo10 product. The clonotype comes from a human donor in good health. The chain employs TRBV20-1 and TRBJ2-7; the D gene is not confidently resolved. The sequenced DNA: TGCAGTGCAGACATCTCCTACGAGCAGTACTTC. This gives the protein CSADISYEQYF.